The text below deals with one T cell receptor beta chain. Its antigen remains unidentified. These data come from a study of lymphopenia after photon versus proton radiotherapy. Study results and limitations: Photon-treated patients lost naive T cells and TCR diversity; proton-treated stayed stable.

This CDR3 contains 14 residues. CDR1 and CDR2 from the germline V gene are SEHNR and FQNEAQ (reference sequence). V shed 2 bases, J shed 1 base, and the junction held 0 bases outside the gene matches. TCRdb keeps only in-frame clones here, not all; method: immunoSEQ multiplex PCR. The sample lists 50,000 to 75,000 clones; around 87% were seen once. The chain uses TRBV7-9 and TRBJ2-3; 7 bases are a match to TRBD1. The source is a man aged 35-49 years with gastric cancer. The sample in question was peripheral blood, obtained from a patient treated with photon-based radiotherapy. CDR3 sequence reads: CASSLQGGTDTQYF. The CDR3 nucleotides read TGTGCCAGCAGCTTACAGGGGGGCACAGATACGCAGTATTTT.